This TCR beta chain derives from a study of blood T cell repertoires in COVID-19. Ages ranged from about 18 to 100 years, with residence in approximately 23 US areas. Categorization into cohorts depended on clinical history that participants reported. The V end lost 3 bases, the J end lost 0 bases, and 14 bases lay between the germline ends. The CDR3 sequence is 16 residues long. The germline V gene encodes CDR1 MNHEY and CDR2 SMNVEV (reference sequence). Authors' processing steps: It was from reference gene primer amplification that nucleated cell counts were estimated. The method was immunoSEQ multiplex PCR; TCRdb's version includes in-frame clones alone and lacks a portion of them. V, J and clone size reflect that table, while D and trimming were determined from the DNA. This sample yields a few hundred thousand clones, of which about 90% are seen a single time; around 1.7% belongs to the top ten.

The chain joins TRBV27 to TRBJ1-1; tentative D call: TRBD1 (5 bases). This TCR derives from a woman younger than 45 who had recovered from COVID-19. Sequenced material: PBMCs or T cells enriched from blood (not recorded which). In DNA form, the CDR3 reads TGTGCCAGCAGTTTTGTGGCAGGGAGGGTGAACACTGAAGCTTTCTTT. The encoded protein is CASSFVAGRVNTEAFF.